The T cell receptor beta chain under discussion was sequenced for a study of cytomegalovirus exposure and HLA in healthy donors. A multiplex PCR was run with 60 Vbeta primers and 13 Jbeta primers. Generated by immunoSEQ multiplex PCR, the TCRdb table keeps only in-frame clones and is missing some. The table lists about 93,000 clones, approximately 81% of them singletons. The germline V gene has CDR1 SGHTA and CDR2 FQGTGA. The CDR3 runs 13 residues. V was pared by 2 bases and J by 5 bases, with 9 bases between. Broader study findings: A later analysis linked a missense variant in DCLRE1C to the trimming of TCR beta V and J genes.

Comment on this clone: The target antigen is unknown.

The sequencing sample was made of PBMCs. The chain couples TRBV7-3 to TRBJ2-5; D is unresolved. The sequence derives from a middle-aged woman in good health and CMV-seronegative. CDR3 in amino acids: CASSLDVRETQYF. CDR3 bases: TGTGCCAGCAGCTTAGATGTGCGGGAGACCCAGTACTTC.